This T cell receptor beta chain was documented in a study of blood T cell repertoires in COVID-19. The overall study: The cDNA or gDNA used as material had been derived from T cells, B-cell-depleted T cells, or PBMCs.

Individuals drawn from under 30 US areas were about 18 to 95 years old. Participant-reported clinical history was the basis for cohort assignment. Symptom resolution, clearance, or two negative PCRs marked the recovered donors of Cohort 3. With 7 bases clipped from V and 2 bases from J, the junction kept 5 bases outside the gene matches. The CDR3 spans 15 residues. Germline CDR1 reads MNHEY; CDR2 reads SVGAGI. Measured with immunoSEQ multiplex PCR; TCRdb has only the in-frame clones, and not every one. The sample yields a few hundred thousand clones, about 81% seen once. The sample taken for sequencing was PBMCs or T cells enriched from blood (not recorded which). The rearrangement uses TRBV6-5 and TRBJ2-1; TRBD2 matches at 10 bases. The receptor's source is a man aged 40-55 years who had recovered from COVID-19. The CDR3 loop is CASTSGSTPYNEQFF. The CDR3 bases are TGTGCCAGCACTAGCGGGAGTACCCCCTACAATGAGCAGTTCTTC.